This entry lists 14 T cell receptor beta chains sequenced from one sample in a study of CD8+CD57+ T cells in acquired aplastic anemia. TCR beta VDJ and CDR3 profiles were obtained from a genomic DNA template. TCRdb reprocessed the reads via MiXCR and lists one record per CDR3 protein. The sample yields 160,000 or so distinct CDR3 sequences, about 45% seen once. Patients picked for sequencing had shown CD8+CD57+ cell expansion detected by flow cytometry. Sequenced material: sorted CD4+, CD8+, or CD8+CD57+ T cells (not recorded which) from PBMCs. Receptors originate from a human donor with aplastic anemia.

The J gene is TRBJ2-7, the V gene TRBV2; weak D call: TRBD1 (6 bases). The germline gives CDR1 SNHLY, CDR2 FYNNEI. V gave up 5 bases and J gave up 9 bases, with 17 bases separating them. The CDR3 has 13 residues. In nucleotides, the CDR3 is TGTGCCAGCAGTATCTTAGGACAGTCGCGGCAGTACTTC. Translation: CASSILGQSRQYF.

This clonotype was observed at least ten times. The rearrangement links TRBV5-1 to TRBJ2-3; 7 positions agree with TRBD1. The CDR3 spans 15 residues. Trimming took 4 bases from V and 5 from J; bases not matched to a gene: 10. Germline V lookup: CDR1 SGHRS, CDR2 YFSETQ. CDR3 amino acids: CASSTRQGVIDTQYF. CDR3 sequence (DNA): TGCGCCAGCAGCACAAGGCAGGGGGTAATAGATACGCAGTATTTT. The full variable domain, rest sourced from reference TRBV5-1 and TRBJ2-3, is KAGVTQTPRYLIKTRGQQVTLSCSPISGHRSVSWYQQTPGQGLQFLFEYFSETQRNKGNFPGRFSGRQFSNSRSEMNVSTLELGDSALYLCASSTRQGVIDTQYFGPGTRLTVL.

As regards this clonotype: One base away lies a much larger clone, so this may be a sequencing read error. The chain is built from TRBV4-3 and TRBJ1-2; perhaps TRBD1 as D (6 bases). The CDR3 covers 14 residues. Germline-derived CDR1 and CDR2 are LGHNA and YSLEER. CDR3 sequence reads: CASSQAGQPYDYTF. The CDR3 bases are TGCGCCAGCAGCCAAGCCGGACAGCCCTATGACTACACCTTC.

This chain joins TRBV29-1 and TRBJ1-2; D perhaps matches TRBD1 (5 bases). The CDR3 has 13 amino acids. The germline V and J ends were trimmed by 8 bases and 4 bases, with 17 bases remaining between them. Germline CDR1 and CDR2: SQVTM and ANQGSEA. The CDR3 loop is CSSPRDGAYGYTF. For the CDR3, the DNA is TGCAGCTCACCGCGGGACGGGGCCTATGGCTACACCTTC.

J is TRBJ2-2 and V is TRBV6-1; D is perhaps TRBD1 (6 bases). V dropped 6 bases and J dropped 6 bases, with 26 bases sitting between them. CDR3 size: 18 residues. CDR1 MNHNS and CDR2 SASEGT come from the germline V gene. The CDR3, as DNA: TGTGCCAGCAGCCCACTGGGGACACAGGGAGTAGGCGCCGGGGAGCTGTTTTTT. Translated: CASSPLGTQGVGAGELFF.

This clonotype has a count of ten or more. The V and J genes are TRBV20-1 and TRBJ2-1; TRBD2 matches 7 bases. There are 15 residues in the CDR3. The germline V gene encodes CDR1 DFQATT and CDR2 SNEGSKA (reference sequence). V lost 0 bases and J lost 7; bases outside the gene matches: 9. This chain's CDR3 is CSARDPAGAGNEQFF. The CDR3 nucleotides are TGCAGTGCTAGAGACCCGGCGGGAGCAGGGAATGAGCAGTTCTTC.

J is TRBJ2-7 and V is TRBV6-5; no clear D gene. V was pared by 4 bases and J by 0 bases, with 7 bases between. CDR1 and CDR2 from the germline V gene are MNHEY and SVGAGI. The CDR3 runs 13 residues. The chain's CDR3 is CASSSTSSYEQYF. In DNA form, the CDR3 reads TGTGCCAGCAGTTCCACGAGCTCCTACGAGCAGTACTTC.

This clonotype was recorded many times. Written as DNA, the CDR3 is TGTGCCAGCAGCACCCCGGGGGGGGGAGCAGATACGCAGTATTTT. Protein sequence: CASSTPGGGADTQYF. This chain connects TRBV7-2 to TRBJ2-3; the match to TRBD2 covers 8 bases. The CDR3 contains 15 residues. The germline V gene has CDR1 SGHTA and CDR2 FQGNSA. Trimming cost V 5 bases and J 4 bases; bases outside gene matches: 8.

The chain employs TRBV10-1 and TRBJ2-3; TRBD2 is a possible D gene (6 bases). Germline assignment: CDR1 WNHNN and CDR2 SYGVQD (reference sequence). Trimming removed 3 bases at V and 8 bases at J, with 9 bases between. This CDR3 comprises 12 residues. The CDR3 sequence is CASSDSGLTQYF. The CDR3 DNA reads TGCGCCAGCAGTGATAGCGGCCTTACGCAGTATTTT.

The J gene is TRBJ1-1, the V gene TRBV10-3; possible D gene TRBD1, 5 bases. V shed 10 bases and J shed 4 bases, with 16 bases lying between them. The germline CDR1 and CDR2 sequences are ENHRY and SYGVKD. The CDR3 is 13 amino acids. This CDR3 is CASTYGAPTEAFF. CDR3 nucleotide sequence: TGTGCCAGCACCTACGGGGCGCCCACTGAAGCTTTCTTT.

The chain links TRBV19 to TRBJ1-1, with no clear D. Germline assignment: CDR1 LNHDA and CDR2 SQIVND (reference sequence). This CDR3 contains 12 residues. Between the trimmed V and J ends, which lost 6 bases and 1 base, there was a span of 6 bases. CDR3 residues: CASRLGNTEAFF. The CDR3 DNA reads TGTGCCAGTAGGCTAGGGAACACTGAAGCTTTCTTT.

This clonotype was seen just once. A read error is possible here, since a much larger clone lies one base away. V gene TRBV4-3 combines with J gene TRBJ1-2; TRBD1 agrees at 7 bases. Trimming removed 0 bases from V and 4 bases from J; junction bases left unmatched: 8. CDR3 length: 16 amino acids. Germline V lookup: CDR1 LGHNA, CDR2 YSLEER. The CDR3 nucleotides read TGCGCCAGCAGCCAAGACGGGCAGGGGGAGCGCTATGGCTACACCTTC. This sequence encodes CASSQDGQGERYGYTF.

This clonotype was seen many times. This chain links TRBV5-6 with TRBJ1-5, with 7 bases that match TRBD1. Germline V CDR1 and CDR2: SGHDT, YYEEEE. This CDR3 is built from 14 residues. J was trimmed by 5 bases and V by 3 bases; bases with no gene match: 5. The CDR3 nucleotides are TGTGCCAGCAGCTCGACAGGGTCCTATCAGCCCCAGCATTTT. Protein: CASSSTGSYQPQHF.

The table lists this clonotype with many counts. The rearrangement uses TRBV7-6 and TRBJ2-3; 10 nucleotides line up with TRBD2. V trimming: 2 bases; J trimming: 0 bases; junction bases outside the gene matches: 2. CDR3 length equals 16 residues. Germline assignment: CDR1 SGHVS and CDR2 FNYEAQ. CDR3 region: CASSLSGGGSTDTQYF. The CDR3 bases are TGTGCCAGCAGCTTAAGCGGGGGGGGGAGCACAGATACGCAGTATTTT.